This record concerns one TCR beta chain sequence. The antigen remains unidentified. Patients had newly diagnosed, untreated stage II-IVA oral cavity squamous cell carcinoma. The data were taken from a study of neoadjuvant anti-PD-1 for oral cavity cancer. This CDR3 comprises 15 residues. V lost 0 bases and J lost 3, with 10 bases in between. From germline, CDR1 is SGHDT and CDR2 YYEEEE. Measured with immunoSEQ multiplex PCR; TCRdb has only the in-frame clones, and not every one. Of under 15,000 clones in the sample, around two thirds are singletons; the top ten hold approximately 6.2%. Study-wide points: Only a few patients per response group were TCR-analyzed; validation needed.

The clonotype originates from a person between 40 and 80 years old with oral cavity squamous cell carcinoma. The donor label of this sample is uncertain. Here the sequenced sample was tumor tissue, taken before nivolumab (anti-PD-1) treatment. The rearrangement links TRBV5-6 to TRBJ1-5; D is undetermined. The CDR3 nucleotides read TGTGCCAGCAGCTTGGGAACGAGCCTCAATCAGCCCCAGCATTTT. Its translation: CASSLGTSLNQPQHF. Full variable domain (missing parts from reference TRBV5-6 and TRBJ1-5): DAGVTQSPTHLIKTRGQQVTLRCSPKSGHDTVSWYQQALGQGPQFIFQYYEEEERQRGNFPDRFSGHQFPNYSSELNVNALLLGDSALYLCASSLGTSLNQPQHFGDGTRLSIL.